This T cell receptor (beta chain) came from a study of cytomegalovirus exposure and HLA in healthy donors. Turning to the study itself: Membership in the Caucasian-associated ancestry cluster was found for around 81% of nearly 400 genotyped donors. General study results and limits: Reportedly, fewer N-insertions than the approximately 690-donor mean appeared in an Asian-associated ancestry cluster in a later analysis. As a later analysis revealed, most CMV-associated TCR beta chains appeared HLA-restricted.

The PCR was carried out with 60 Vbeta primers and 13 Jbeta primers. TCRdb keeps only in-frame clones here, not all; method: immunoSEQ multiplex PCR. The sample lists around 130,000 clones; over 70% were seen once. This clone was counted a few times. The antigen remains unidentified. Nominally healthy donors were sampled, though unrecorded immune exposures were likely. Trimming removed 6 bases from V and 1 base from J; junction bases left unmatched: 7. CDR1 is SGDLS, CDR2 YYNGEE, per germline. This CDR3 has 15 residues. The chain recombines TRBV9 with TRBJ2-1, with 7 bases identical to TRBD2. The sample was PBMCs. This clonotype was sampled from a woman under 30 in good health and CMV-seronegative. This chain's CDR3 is CASTLSGASYNEQFF. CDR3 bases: TGTGCCAGCACCCTAAGCGGGGCGTCCTACAATGAGCAGTTCTTC.